Presented here are 16 T cell receptor beta chains from one specimen sequenced in a study of blood T cell dynamics during melanoma immunotherapy. Time point reported: week 3, after first cycle of checkpoint inhibitor. Measured with immunoSEQ multiplex PCR; TCRdb has only the in-frame clones, and not every one. The data contain about 8,200 clones, around 89% of them seen just once; the ten biggest clones take up about 2.3%. Material: blood, obtained from a patient treated with checkpoint blockade. The receptor source for this set is a human donor with melanoma.

This sequence joins TRBV19 and TRBJ2-7; weak D call: TRBD1 (6 bases). Germline V gene data show CDR1 as LNHDA and CDR2 as SQIVND (reference sequence). The CDR3 sequence is 13 residues long. Trimming removed 4 bases from V and 6 bases from J, with 13 bases in between. Here the CDR3 reads CASSSGQLTEQYF. For the CDR3, the DNA is TGTGCCAGTAGTAGCGGACAGTTGACCGAGCAGTACTTC.

V gene TRBV7-2 combines with J gene TRBJ2-1; 7 positions match TRBD1. Trimming at V came to 6 bases and at J to 10 bases, leaving 9 bases not matched to a gene. This CDR3 region has 13 residues. CDR1 is SGHTA, CDR2 FQGNSA, per germline. CDR3 in amino acids: CASRRQGPKEQFF. DNA of the CDR3: TGTGCCAGCAGACGACAGGGTCCAAAGGAGCAGTTCTTC.

The chain uses TRBV28 and TRBJ1-4, with TRBD1 identical over 7 bases. The CDR3 runs 14 residues. Unmatched junction bases numbered 8, after V lost 8 bases and J lost 5 bases. Germline V gene data show CDR1 as MDHEN and CDR2 as SYDVKM. CDR3 protein: CASGFDRDNEKLFF. CDR3 bases: TGTGCCAGCGGATTTGACAGGGACAATGAAAAACTGTTTTTT.

This clone has more than one count but fewer than ten. The chain recombines TRBV2 with TRBJ1-5; tentatively, D is TRBD1 (6 bases). Germline V gives CDR1 SNHLY, CDR2 FYNNEI. There are 14 residues in the CDR3. V was shortened by 9 bases and J by 3 bases, with 15 bases between the two germline ends. CDR3 residues: CASGPGTLNQPQHF. The CDR3 DNA reads TGTGCCAGTGGGCCCGGGACACTCAATCAGCCCCAGCATTTT.

The genes are TRBV20-1 and TRBJ1-1; the D is unclear. The germline V and J ends were trimmed by 3 bases and 11 bases, with 7 bases remaining between them. The V gene's germline CDR1 is DFQATT and CDR2 SNEGSKA (reference sequence). The CDR3 length is 9 residues. The CDR3 DNA reads TGCAGTGCTAGTAATTACGCTTTCTTT. It specifies CSASNYAFF.

V and J are TRBV7-9 and TRBJ2-5; TRBD2 matches at 7 bases. The DNA end favors TRBJ2-7, so the J call may be wrong. Per the germline V gene, CDR1 is SEHNR and CDR2 is FQNEAQ (reference sequence). The CDR3 is 15 amino acids. CDR3 amino acids: CASSFSGGGLLEQYF. The CDR3 region has the DNA TGTGCCAGCAGCTTCTCTGGGGGAGGGTTACTCGAGCAGTACTTC.

This chain uses TRBV18 with TRBJ2-5; 12 bases align to TRBD1. The J call may be mistaken, given a closer DNA end match to TRBJ2-7. This CDR3 has 16 residues. CDR1 and CDR2 from the germline V gene are KGHSH and LQKENI. CDR3 protein: CASSRPAGTGGDEQYF. The DNA of the CDR3 is TGTGCCAGCTCTCGCCCTGCTGGGACAGGGGGCGACGAGCAGTACTTC.

V is TRBV28 and J is TRBJ2-7; D possibly uses TRBD1 or TRBD2 (5 bases each). This CDR3 has 14 amino acids. V lost 2 bases, J lost 2 bases, and 10 bases lay in between. Germline V gene lookup returns CDR1 MDHEN and CDR2 SYDVKM. DNA for the CDR3: TGTGCCAGCAGTTTAGGGGACGGGCCCTACGAGCAGTACTTC. Its translation is CASSLGDGPYEQYF.

This chain uses TRBV7-6 with TRBJ2-7; no definite D call. The CDR3 is 15 amino acids. The V end lost 0 bases, the J end lost 4 bases, and 13 bases lay between the germline ends. Germline CDR1 and CDR2: SGHVS and FNYEAQ. The CDR3 loop reads CASSLASGPPYEQYF. Written as DNA, the CDR3 is TGTGCCAGCAGCTTAGCGTCAGGACCTCCGTACGAGCAGTACTTC. The whole variable domain, remainder taken from reference TRBV7-6 and TRBJ2-7, is GAGVSQSPRYKVTKRGQDVALRCDPISGHVSLYWYRQALGQGPEFLTYFNYEAQQDKSGLPNDRFSAERPEGSISTLTIQRTEQRDSAMYRCASSLASGPPYEQYFGPGTRLTVT.

The genes are TRBV11-2 and TRBJ2-7; 8 bases match TRBD2. J lost 5 bases, V lost 4 bases, and 13 bases had no gene match. The CDR3 has 16 amino acids. The germline CDR1 and CDR2 sequences are SGHAT and FQNNGV. In DNA, the CDR3 is TGTGCCAGCAGCTACTCCCTCGGGACTAGAATCGACGAGCAGTACTTC. Residues: CASSYSLGTRIDEQYF. Complete variable domain (other parts from reference TRBV11-2 and TRBJ2-7): EAGVAQSPRYKIIEKRQSVAFWCNPISGHATLYWYQQILGQGPKLLIQFQNNGVVDDSQLPKDRFSAERLKGVDSTLKIQPAKLEDSAVYLCASSYSLGTRIDEQYFGPGTRLTVT.

This chain links TRBV6-6 with TRBJ2-3; D is unresolved. The CDR3 totals 11 residues. V was clipped by 5 bases and J by 6 bases, with 6 bases between them. Per the germline V gene, CDR1 is MNHNY and CDR2 is SVGAGI (reference sequence). CDR3 amino acids: CASSPLDTQYF. In DNA, the CDR3 is TGTGCCAGCAGTCCCCTTGATACGCAGTATTTT.

This rearrangement joins TRBV10-2 to TRBJ1-2; possible D gene TRBD1, 5 bases. The CDR3 consists of 12 residues. Trimming removed 8 bases at V and 4 bases at J, with 11 bases between. The germline V gene has CDR1 WSHSY and CDR2 SAAADI. The CDR3 spells CASSKDSYGYTF. For the CDR3, the DNA is TGCGCCAGCTCTAAAGACAGCTATGGCTACACCTTC.

The gene calls are TRBV4-3 and TRBJ1-6; no clear D. CDR3 length: 13 residues. The germline V gene encodes CDR1 LGHNA and CDR2 YSLEER. V was trimmed by 0 bases and J by 10 bases, leaving 7 bases between them. As DNA, the CDR3 is TGCGCCAGCAGCCAAGAGGACTACTCACCCCTCCACTTT. It specifies CASSQEDYSPLHF.

J is TRBJ1-5 and V is TRBV30, with 8 bases aligning to TRBD1. V lost 1 base and J lost 5; bases outside the gene matches: 4. There are 14 residues in the CDR3. Germline loops: CDR1 GTSNPN, CDR2 SVGIG (reference sequence). The CDR3 loop is CAWSEDRGYQPQHF. CDR3 in DNA: TGTGCCTGGAGTGAAGACAGGGGATATCAGCCCCAGCATTTT.

This sequence joins TRBV27 and TRBJ1-5; D perhaps matches TRBD1 (5 bases). CDR1 and CDR2 (germline): MNHEY, SMNVEV (reference sequence). V lost 3 bases and J lost 4, with 7 bases in between. The CDR3 covers 13 residues. For the CDR3, the DNA is TGTGCCAGCAGTTTCGGGACTAATCAGCCCCAGCATTTT. Residues: CASSFGTNQPQHF.

V and J are TRBV9 and TRBJ1-4; 7 bases match TRBD1. The CDR3 covers 15 residues. With 0 bases clipped from V and 7 bases from J, the junction kept 6 bases outside the gene matches. CDR1 and CDR2 (germline): SGDLS, YYNGEE. CDR3 coding DNA: TGTGCCAGCAGCGTAGGGCAGGGGGGAGGTGAAAAACTGTTTTTT. Its protein product is CASSVGQGGGEKLFF.